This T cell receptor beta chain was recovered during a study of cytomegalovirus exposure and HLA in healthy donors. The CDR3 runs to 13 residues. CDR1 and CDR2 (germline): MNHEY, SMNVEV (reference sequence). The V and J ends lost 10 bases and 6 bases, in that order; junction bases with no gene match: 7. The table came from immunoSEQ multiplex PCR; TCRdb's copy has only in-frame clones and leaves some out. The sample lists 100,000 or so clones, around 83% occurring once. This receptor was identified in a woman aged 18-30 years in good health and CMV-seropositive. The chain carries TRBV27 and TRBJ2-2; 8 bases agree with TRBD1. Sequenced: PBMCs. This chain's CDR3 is CATGQGASGELFF. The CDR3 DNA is TGTGCCACCGGGCAGGGGGCATCCGGGGAGCTGTTTTTT.